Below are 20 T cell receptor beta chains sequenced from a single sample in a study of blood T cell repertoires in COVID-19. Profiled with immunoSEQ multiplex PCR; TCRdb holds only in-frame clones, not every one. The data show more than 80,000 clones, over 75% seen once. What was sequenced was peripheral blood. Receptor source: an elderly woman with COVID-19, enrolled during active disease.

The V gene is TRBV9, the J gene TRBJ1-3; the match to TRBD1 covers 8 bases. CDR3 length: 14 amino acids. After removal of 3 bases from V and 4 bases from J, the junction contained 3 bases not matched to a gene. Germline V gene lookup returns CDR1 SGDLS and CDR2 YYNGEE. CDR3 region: CASSGTGFGNTIYF. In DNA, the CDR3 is TGTGCCAGCAGCGGGACAGGGTTCGGAAACACCATATATTTT. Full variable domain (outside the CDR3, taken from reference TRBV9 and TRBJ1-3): DSGVTQTPKHLITATGQRVTLRCSPRSGDLSVYWYQQSLDQGLQFLIQYYNGEERAKGNILERFSAQQFPDLHSELNLSSLELGDSALYFCASSGTGFGNTIYFGEGSWLTVV.

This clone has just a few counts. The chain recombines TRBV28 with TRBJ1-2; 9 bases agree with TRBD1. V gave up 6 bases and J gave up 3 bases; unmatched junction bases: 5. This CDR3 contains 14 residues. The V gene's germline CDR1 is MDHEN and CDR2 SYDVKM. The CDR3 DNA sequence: TGTGCCAGCAGGACAGGGGGACAGGACTATGGCTACACCTTC. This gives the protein CASRTGGQDYGYTF.

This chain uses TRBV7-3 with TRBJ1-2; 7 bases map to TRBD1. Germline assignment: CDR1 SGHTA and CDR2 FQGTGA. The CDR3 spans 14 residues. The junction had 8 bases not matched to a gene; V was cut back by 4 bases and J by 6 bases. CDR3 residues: CASSSTGAQDGYTF. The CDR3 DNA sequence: TGTGCCAGCAGCTCTACAGGGGCCCAGGATGGCTACACCTTC.

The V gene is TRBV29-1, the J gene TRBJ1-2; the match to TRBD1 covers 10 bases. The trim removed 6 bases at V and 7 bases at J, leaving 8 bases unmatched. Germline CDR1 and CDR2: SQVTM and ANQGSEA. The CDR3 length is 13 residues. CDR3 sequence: CSVQGTGAGGYTF. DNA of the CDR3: TGCAGCGTACAAGGGACAGGGGCAGGTGGCTACACCTTC.

Here the CDR3 reads CASSRGTYGYEQYF. Here the CDR3 DNA reads TGTGCCAGCAGCCGAGGAACCTACGGGTACGAGCAGTACTTC. This chain links TRBV7-8 with TRBJ2-7; D is uncertain. This CDR3 is 14 amino acids long. Trimming removed 5 bases from V and 4 bases from J, with 15 bases in between. CDR1 and CDR2 (germline): SGHVS, FQNEAQ. Supplemented by reference TRBV7-8 and TRBJ2-7, the full variable domain reads GAGVSQSPRYKVAKRGQDVALRCDPISGHVSLFWYQQALGQGPEFLTYFQNEAQLDKSGLPSDRFFAERPEGSVSTLKIQRTQQEDSAVYLCASSRGTYGYEQYFGPGTRLTVT.

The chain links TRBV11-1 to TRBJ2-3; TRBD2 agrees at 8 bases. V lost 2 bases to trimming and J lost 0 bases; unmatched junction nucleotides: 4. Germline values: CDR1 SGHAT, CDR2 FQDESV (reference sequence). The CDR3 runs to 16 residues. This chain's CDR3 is CASSLRAGVSTDTQYF. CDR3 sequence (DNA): TGTGCCAGCAGCTTACGAGCGGGGGTTAGCACAGATACGCAGTATTTT.

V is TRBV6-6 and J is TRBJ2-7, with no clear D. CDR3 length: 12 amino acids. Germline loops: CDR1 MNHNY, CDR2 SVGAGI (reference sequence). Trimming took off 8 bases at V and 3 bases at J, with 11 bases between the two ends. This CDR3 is CASGRWSYEQYF. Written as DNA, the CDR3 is TGTGCCAGCGGTCGTTGGAGCTACGAGCAGTACTTC.

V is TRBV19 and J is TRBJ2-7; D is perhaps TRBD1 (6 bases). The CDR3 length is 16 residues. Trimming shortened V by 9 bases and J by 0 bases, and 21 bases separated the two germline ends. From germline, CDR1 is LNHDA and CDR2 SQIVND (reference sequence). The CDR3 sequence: CASTLSGQSPSYEQYF. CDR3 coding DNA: TGTGCCAGCACCTTATCCGGACAGTCGCCCTCCTACGAGCAGTACTTC.

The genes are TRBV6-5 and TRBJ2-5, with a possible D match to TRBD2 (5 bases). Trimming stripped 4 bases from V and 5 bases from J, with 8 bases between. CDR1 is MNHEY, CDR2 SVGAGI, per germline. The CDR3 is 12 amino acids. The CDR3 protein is CASSLTGETQYF. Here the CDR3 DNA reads TGTGCCAGCAGTTTAACGGGGGAGACCCAGTACTTC.

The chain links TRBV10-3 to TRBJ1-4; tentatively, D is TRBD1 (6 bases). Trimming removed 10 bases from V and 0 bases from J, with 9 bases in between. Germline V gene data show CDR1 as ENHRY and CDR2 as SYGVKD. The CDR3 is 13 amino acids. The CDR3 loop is CATGATTNEKLFF. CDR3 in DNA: TGTGCCACAGGGGCCACAACTAATGAAAAACTGTTTTTT.

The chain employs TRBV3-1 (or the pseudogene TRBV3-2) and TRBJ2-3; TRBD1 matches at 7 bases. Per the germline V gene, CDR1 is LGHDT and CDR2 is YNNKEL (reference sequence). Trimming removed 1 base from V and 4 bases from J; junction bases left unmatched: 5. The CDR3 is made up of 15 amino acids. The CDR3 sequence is CASSQAGQGADTQYF. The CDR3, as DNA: TGTGCCAGCAGCCAAGCGGGCCAGGGGGCAGATACGCAGTATTTT.

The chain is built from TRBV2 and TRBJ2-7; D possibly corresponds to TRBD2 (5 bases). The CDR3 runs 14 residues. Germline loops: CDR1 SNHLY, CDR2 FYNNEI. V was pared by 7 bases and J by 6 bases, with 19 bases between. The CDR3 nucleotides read TGTGCCAGCACCCCCGGCTTCCGGGCGGGCGAGCAGTACTTC. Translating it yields CASTPGFRAGEQYF.

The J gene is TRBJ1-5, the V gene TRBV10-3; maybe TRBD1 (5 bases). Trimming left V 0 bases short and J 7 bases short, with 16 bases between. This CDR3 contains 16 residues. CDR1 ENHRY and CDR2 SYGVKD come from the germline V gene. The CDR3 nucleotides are TGTGCCATCAGTGAGTCTGGCCTACCTTCAGGGCAGCCCCAGCATTTT. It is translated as CAISESGLPSGQPQHF.

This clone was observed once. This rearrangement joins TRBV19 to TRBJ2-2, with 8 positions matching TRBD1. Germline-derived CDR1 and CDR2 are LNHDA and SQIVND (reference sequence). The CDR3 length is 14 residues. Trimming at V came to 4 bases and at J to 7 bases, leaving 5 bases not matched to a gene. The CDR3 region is CASSREDRVGELFF. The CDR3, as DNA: TGTGCCAGTAGTAGGGAGGACAGGGTCGGGGAGCTGTTTTTT. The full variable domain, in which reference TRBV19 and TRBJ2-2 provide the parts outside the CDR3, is DGGITQSPKYLFRKEGQNVTLSCEQNLNHDAMYWYRQDPGQGLRLIYYSQIVNDFQKGDIAEGYSVSREKKESFPLTVTSAQKNPTAFYLCASSREDRVGELFFGEGSRLTVL.

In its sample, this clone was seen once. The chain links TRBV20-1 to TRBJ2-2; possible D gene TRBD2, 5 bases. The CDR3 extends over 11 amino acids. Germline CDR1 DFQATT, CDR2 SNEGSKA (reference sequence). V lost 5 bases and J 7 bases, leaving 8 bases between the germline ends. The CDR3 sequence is CSAERSGELFF. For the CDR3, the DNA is TGCAGTGCTGAGCGGAGCGGGGAGCTGTTTTTT.

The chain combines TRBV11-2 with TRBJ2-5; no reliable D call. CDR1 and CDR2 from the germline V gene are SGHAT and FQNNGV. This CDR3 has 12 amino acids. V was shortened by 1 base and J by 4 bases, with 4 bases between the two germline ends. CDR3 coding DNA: TGTGCCAGCAGCTTAGCCCGAGAGACCCAGTACTTC. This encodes CASSLARETQYF.

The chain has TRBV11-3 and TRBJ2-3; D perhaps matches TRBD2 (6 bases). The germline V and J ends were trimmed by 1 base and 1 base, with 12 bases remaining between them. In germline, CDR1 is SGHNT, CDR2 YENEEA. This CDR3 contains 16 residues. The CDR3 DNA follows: TGTGCCAGCAGCTTAGTTGATGAGCGGGGCACAGATACGCAGTATTTT. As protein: CASSLVDERGTDTQYF.

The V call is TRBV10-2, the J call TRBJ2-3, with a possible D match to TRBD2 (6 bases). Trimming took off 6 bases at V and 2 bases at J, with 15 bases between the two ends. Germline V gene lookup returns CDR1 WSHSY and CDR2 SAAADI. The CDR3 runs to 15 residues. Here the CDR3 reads CASRDSGIATDTQYF. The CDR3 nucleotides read TGCGCCAGCAGGGATAGCGGCATTGCCACAGATACGCAGTATTTT.

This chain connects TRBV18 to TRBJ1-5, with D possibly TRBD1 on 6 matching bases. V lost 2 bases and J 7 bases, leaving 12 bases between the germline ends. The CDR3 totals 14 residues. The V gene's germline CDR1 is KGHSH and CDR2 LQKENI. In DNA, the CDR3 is TGTGCCAGCTCACCAACAGGGTTCGGGCAGCCCCAGCATTTT. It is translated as CASSPTGFGQPQHF.

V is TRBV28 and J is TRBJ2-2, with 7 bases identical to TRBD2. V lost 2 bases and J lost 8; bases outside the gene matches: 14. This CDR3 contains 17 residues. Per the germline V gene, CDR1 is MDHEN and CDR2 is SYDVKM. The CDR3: CASSLTLGLPTTGELFF. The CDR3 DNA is TGTGCCAGCAGTTTAACCCTGGGACTACCGACAACGGGGGAGCTGTTTTTT.